This TCR beta chain was recovered during a study of siplizumab effects on memory and regulatory T cells. Method: immunoSEQ multiplex PCR; TCRdb's copy keeps in-frame clones and lacks some. The table has tens of thousands of clones, roughly 96% seen once. General study findings and limits: Where siplizumab was present, mappable alloreactive CD4+ clones averaged about 65% Treg-derived, compared with 25% to 30% in controls. Few alloreactive clones mapped to unstimulated subsets. Assignment of a naive or memory phenotype failed for roughly 80-96% of the proliferating CD4+ or CD8+ clones. Researchers did not confirm the suppressive function of proliferating Tregs from siplizumab cultures.

The germline V gene has CDR1 SGHDT and CDR2 YYEEEE. The CDR3 has 13 amino acids. V lost 1 base and J lost 6, with 10 bases in between. This clone appeared once. Its antigen is still unknown. Source material: naive CD4+ T cells sorted from blood. V gene TRBV5-6 combines with J gene TRBJ1-1; D is unclear. The TCR was taken from a human donor in good health. The CDR3 sequence is CASSLWREAEAFF. CDR3 coding DNA: TGTGCCAGCAGCTTGTGGAGGGAAGCTGAAGCTTTCTTT.